This T cell receptor beta chain was profiled in a study of blood T cell repertoires in COVID-19. Trimming took 2 bases from V and 6 from J; bases not matched to a gene: 5. CDR1 is SGHTA and CDR2 is FQGTGA in the germline V gene. The CDR3 contains 14 residues. TCRdb's copy holds only in-frame clones and misses some; the assay was immunoSEQ multiplex PCR. The repertoire includes approximately 180,000 clones, 70% to 80% of them detected once, and roughly 17% sits in the top ten. The TCR originated in a woman aged 50 to 60 who had recovered from COVID-19. The source material was PBMCs or T cells enriched from blood (not recorded which). The chain links TRBV7-3 to TRBJ2-3, with 7 nucleotides matching TRBD2. DNA for the CDR3: TGTGCCAGCAGCTTAGACGGGAGGCCCGATACGCAGTATTTT. Its protein product is CASSLDGRPDTQYF.